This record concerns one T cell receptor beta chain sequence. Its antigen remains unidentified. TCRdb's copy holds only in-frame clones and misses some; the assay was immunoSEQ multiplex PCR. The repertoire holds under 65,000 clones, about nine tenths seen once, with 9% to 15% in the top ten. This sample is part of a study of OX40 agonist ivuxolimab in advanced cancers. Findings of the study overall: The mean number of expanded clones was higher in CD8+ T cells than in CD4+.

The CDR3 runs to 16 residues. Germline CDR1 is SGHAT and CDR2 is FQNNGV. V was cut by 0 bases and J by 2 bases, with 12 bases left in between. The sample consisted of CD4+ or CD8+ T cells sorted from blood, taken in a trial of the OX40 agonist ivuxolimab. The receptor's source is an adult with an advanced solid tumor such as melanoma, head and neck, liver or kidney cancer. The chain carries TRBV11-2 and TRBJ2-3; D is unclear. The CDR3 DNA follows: TGTGCCAGCAGCTTAGATCCAGGCGCCTCCACAGATACGCAGTATTTT. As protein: CASSLDPGASTDTQYF.